This record covers a single TCR beta chain. As yet, its antigen is unknown. The source of the sample is a study of T cells expressing NK-cell markers. Overall study context: From sorted CD3+CD56+NKG2C+, CD3+CD56+NKG2C- and CD3+CD56-NKG2C+ T cells came the TCR beta repertoires.

What made the TCR beta cDNA was 5'RACE template switching with UMIs. TCRdb reprocessed the 5' RACE reads and reports one entry per CDR3 protein, with no DNA. This sample contains roughly 170,000 distinct CDR3 sequences. General study results and limits: A handful of donors likewise had their CD3+CD56-NKG2C+ fraction led by these clonotypes.

The sample was blood T cells: a sorted CD56 or NKG2C T cell subset, CD4+ or CD8+ T cells, or bulk PBMC T cells (not recorded which). This sequence originates from a woman between 18 and 70 years old in good health.

This CDR3 is CASGGTSGARVETQYF. The chain employs TRBV2 and TRBJ2-5; the TCRdb D gene call, TRBD2, has no DNA to confirm it. Germline-derived CDR1 and CDR2 are SNHLY and FYNNEI. This CDR3 spans 16 amino acids.